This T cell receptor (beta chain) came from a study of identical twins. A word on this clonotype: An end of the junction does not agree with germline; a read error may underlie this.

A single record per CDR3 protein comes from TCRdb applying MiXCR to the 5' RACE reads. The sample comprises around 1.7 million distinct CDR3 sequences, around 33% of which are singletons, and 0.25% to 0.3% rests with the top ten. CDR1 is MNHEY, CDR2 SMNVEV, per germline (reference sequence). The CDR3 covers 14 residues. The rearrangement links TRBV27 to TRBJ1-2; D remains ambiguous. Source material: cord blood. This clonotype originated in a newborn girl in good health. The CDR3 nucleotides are TGTGCCGGCAGTCCCATCGGGCCTAACTATGGCTACACCTTC. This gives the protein CAGSPIGPNYGYTF.